This T cell receptor (beta chain) was retrieved from a study of radiotherapy plus CTLA-4 blockade in lung cancer. Study in general: Objective responses were observed in around 17% of patients, and disease control was achieved by 30% to 40%. Study observations and caveats: Radiotherapy with ipilimumab was followed by blood expansion of tumor-derived clones. Reports state that early shifts in blood T cell clones, with interferon-beta, best predicted response.

This clone was observed a few times. Its antigen is as yet unknown. Sequenced by immunoSEQ multiplex PCR; TCRdb stores in-frame clones only, minus some. Among around 72,000 clones, more than 75% were seen once, and the ten largest hold 7% to 8%. It was focal radiation plus CTLA-4 blockade with ipilimumab that patients with chemo-refractory metastatic non-small-cell lung cancer received. Trimming took 6 bases from V and 3 from J; bases not matched to a gene: 8. The CDR3 covers 15 residues. In germline, CDR1 is MNHEY, CDR2 SVGAGI. Sequenced here: peripheral blood, sampled from a patient treated with radiotherapy plus ipilimumab. The rearrangement links TRBV6-5 to TRBJ1-3; TRBD1 aligns across 7 bases. This TCR came from a human donor with non-small cell lung cancer who had a complete response to radiotherapy plus ipilimumab. CDR3 in amino acids: CASSPDRVGGNTIYF. CDR3 in DNA: TGTGCCAGCAGCCCCGACAGGGTGGGTGGAAACACCATATATTTT.